This TCR beta chain was captured by sequencing in a study of cytomegalovirus exposure and HLA in healthy donors. The germline gives CDR1 SGHRS, CDR2 YFSETQ. The CDR3 covers 15 residues. Trimming shortened V by 4 bases and J by 1 base, and 15 bases separated the two germline ends. Vbeta (60) and Jbeta (13) primers were used in the PCR. Sequenced by immunoSEQ multiplex PCR; TCRdb stores in-frame clones only, minus some. The sample holds around 76,000 clones. Notes on the study in general: For cytomegalovirus status, the classifier reportedly gave diagnoses with high specificity and sensitivity. Previous analysis showed most TCR beta V segments were productive about 90% or about 30% of the time.

Regarding this clone: Its antigen is unidentified.

The clonotype originates from a woman aged 60 to 75 in good health and CMV-seronegative. Sequenced material: PBMCs. The rearrangement uses TRBV5-1 and TRBJ2-7; perhaps TRBD1 as D (5 bases). The CDR3 DNA reads TGCGCCAGCAGCCCCCCAGTCACAGGATCCTACGAGCAGTACTTC. Its protein is CASSPPVTGSYEQYF.